This TCR beta chain was identified in a study of shared clonotypes between healthy human individuals. Background on the study: CD4 naive cells filled three plates per donor, CD4 memory three, CD8 naive two and CD8 memory one.

As originally analysed: Filtering differed, since immunoSEQ gave only junction sequences and no quality scores. TCRdb's table, derived via immunoSEQ multiplex PCR, lists solely in-frame clones and lacks some. From that table come the V and J calls and clone size; the DNA was used to work out D and trimming. The repertoire consists of over a million clones, with approximately 97% occurring once and the leading ten covering approximately 1.1%. V shed 0 bases and J shed 1 base, with 10 bases lying between them. Germline values: CDR1 LGHNA, CDR2 YNFKEQ. The CDR3 consists of 17 residues. The chain has TRBV4-2 and TRBJ2-6, with D hard to call. This clonotype was obtained from a man younger than 45 in good health. Material: naive CD4+ T cells sorted from blood. Indicated subset: CD45RA+ positively selected. The CDR3 spells CASSQEVTRSGANVLTF. The CDR3 nucleotides are TGTGCCAGCAGCCAAGAGGTAACGCGGTCTGGGGCCAACGTCCTGACTTTC.